This T cell receptor beta chain emerged from a study of shared clonotypes between healthy human individuals. Findings and caveats of the study: Compared with memory subsets, naive subsets generally had larger estimated richness.

About this clone: Its antigen is as yet unknown.

Sequenced by immunoSEQ multiplex PCR; TCRdb stores in-frame clones only, minus some. Among 2 million to 2.5 million clones listed, 85% to 95% were seen once. This CDR3 has 12 amino acids. V was trimmed by 7 bases and J by 8 bases, leaving 12 bases between them. Germline CDR1 is MDHEN and CDR2 is SYDVKM. The gene calls are TRBV28 and TRBJ2-1; D ambiguous. The origin of this receptor is a man aged 18 to 30 in good health. Some clones in this sample may be carry-over from other donors' samples. The sequencing sample was made of naive CD4+ T cells from PBMCs. Subset in this sample: CD45RA+ positively selected. The CDR3 sequence: CASTQLSDEQFF. CDR3 coding DNA: TGTGCCAGCACACAACTATCGGATGAGCAGTTCTTC.